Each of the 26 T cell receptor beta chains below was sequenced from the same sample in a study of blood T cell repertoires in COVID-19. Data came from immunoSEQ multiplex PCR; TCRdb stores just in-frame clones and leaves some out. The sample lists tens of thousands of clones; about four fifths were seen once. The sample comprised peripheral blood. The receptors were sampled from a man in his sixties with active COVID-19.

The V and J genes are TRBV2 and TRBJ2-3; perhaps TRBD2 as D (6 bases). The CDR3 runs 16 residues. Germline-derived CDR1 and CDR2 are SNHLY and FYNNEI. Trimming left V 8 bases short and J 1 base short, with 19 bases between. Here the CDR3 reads CASLPRERARTDTQYF. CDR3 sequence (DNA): TGTGCCAGCCTCCCAAGGGAGCGGGCCCGCACAGATACGCAGTATTTT.

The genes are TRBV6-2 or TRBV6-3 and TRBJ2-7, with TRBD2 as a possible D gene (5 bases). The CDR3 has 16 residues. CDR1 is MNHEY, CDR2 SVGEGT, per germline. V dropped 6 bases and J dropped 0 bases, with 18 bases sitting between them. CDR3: CASSLASGSVSYEQYF. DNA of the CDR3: TGTGCCAGCAGCCTTGCCTCGGGATCCGTCTCCTACGAGCAGTACTTC.

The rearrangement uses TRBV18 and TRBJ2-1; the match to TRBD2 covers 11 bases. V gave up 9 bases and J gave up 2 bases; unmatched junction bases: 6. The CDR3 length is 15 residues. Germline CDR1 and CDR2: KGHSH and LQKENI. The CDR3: CASSTSGGAYNEQFF. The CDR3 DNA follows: TGTGCCAGTTCCACTAGCGGGGGAGCCTACAATGAGCAGTTCTTC.

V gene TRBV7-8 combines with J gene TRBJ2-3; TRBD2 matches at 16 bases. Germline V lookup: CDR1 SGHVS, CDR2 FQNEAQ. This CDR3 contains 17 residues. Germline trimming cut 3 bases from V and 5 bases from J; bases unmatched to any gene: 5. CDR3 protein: CASSFRGTSGRGDTQYF. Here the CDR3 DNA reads TGTGCCAGCAGCTTTCGGGGGACTAGCGGGAGGGGAGATACGCAGTATTTT.

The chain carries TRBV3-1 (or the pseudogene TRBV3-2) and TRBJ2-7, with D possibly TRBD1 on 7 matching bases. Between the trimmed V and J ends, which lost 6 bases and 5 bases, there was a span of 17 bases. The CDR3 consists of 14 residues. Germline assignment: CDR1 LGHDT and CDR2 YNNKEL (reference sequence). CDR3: CASRDQGGGNEQYF. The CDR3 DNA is TGTGCCAGCAGAGACCAGGGGGGCGGAAACGAGCAGTACTTC.

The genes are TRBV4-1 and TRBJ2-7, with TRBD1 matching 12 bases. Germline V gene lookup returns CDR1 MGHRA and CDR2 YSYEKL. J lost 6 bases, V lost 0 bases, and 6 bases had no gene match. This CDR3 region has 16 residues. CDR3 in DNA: TGCGCCAGCAGCCAAGATCAGGGACAGGGGGCGCTCGAGCAGTACTTC. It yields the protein CASSQDQGQGALEQYF.

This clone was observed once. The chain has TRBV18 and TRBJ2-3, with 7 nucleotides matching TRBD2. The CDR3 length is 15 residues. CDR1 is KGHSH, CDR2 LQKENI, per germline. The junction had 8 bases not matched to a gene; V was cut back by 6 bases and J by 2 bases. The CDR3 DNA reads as TGTGCCAGCTCCCTCACGGGGGGAGACACAGATACGCAGTATTTT. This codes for CASSLTGGDTDTQYF.

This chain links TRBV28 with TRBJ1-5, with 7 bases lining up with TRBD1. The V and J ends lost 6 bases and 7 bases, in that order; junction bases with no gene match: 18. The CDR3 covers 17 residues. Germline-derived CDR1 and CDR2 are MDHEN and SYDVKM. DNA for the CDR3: TGTGCCAGCAGATTCTCCGGGAGGGGGCAGATCTGGCAGCCCCAGCATTTT. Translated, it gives CASRFSGRGQIWQPQHF.

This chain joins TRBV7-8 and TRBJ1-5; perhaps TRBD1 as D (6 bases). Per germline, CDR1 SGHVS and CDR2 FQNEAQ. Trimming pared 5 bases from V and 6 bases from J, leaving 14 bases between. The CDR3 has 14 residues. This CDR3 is CASSPDQGPQPQHF. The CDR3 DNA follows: TGTGCCAGCAGCCCGGACCAGGGGCCTCAGCCCCAGCATTTT.

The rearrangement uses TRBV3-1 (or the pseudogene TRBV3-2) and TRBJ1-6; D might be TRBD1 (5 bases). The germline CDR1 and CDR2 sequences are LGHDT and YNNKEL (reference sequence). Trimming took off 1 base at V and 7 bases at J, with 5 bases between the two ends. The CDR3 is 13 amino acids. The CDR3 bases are TGTGCCAGCAGCCAAGGACAGAATTCACCCCTCCACTTT. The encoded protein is CASSQGQNSPLHF.

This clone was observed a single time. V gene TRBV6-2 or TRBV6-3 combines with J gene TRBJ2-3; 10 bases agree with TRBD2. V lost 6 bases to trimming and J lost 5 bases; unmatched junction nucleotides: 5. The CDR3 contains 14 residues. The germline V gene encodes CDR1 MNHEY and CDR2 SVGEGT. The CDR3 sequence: CASSSGGAQDTQYF. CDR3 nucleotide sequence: TGTGCCAGCAGCAGCGGGGGGGCGCAAGATACGCAGTATTTT.

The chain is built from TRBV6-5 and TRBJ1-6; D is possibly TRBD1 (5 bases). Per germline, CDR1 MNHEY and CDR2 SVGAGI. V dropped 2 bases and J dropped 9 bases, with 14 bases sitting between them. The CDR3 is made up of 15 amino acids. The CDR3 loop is CASSYGEGSSSPLHF. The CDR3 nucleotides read TGTGCCAGCAGTTACGGGGAGGGGTCGTCTTCACCCCTCCACTTT.

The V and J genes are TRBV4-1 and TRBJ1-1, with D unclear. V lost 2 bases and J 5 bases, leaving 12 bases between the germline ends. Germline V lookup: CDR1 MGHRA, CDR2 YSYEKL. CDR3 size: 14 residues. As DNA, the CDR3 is TGCGCCAGCAGCCAATCGTCATCAGGAACTGAAGCTTTCTTT. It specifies CASSQSSSGTEAFF.

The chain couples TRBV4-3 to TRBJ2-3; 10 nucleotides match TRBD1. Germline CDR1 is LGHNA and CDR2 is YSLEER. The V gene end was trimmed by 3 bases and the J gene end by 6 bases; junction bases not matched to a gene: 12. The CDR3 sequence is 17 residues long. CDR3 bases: TGCGCCAGCAGCCACGACAGGGGGCCCGGATACGCGGATACGCAGTATTTT. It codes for CASSHDRGPGYADTQYF.

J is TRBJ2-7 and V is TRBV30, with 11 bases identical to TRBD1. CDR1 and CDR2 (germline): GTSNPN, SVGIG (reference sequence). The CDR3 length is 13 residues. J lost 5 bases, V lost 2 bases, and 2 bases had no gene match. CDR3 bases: TGTGCCTGGAGTATGGGACAGGGGGACGAGCAGTACTTC. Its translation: CAWSMGQGDEQYF.

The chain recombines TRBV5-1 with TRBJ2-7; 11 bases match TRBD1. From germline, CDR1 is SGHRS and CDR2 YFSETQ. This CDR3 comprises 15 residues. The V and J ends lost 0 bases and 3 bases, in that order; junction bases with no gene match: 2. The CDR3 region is CASSLEGTGGYEQYF. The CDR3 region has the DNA TGCGCCAGCAGCTTGGAGGGGACAGGGGGCTACGAGCAGTACTTC.

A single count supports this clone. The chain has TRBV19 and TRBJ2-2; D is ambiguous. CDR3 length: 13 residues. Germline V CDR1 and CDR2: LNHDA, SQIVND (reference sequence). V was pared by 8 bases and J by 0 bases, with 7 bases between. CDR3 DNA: TGTGCCAGTCTGGAGACGAACACCGGGGAGCTGTTTTTT. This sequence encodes CASLETNTGELFF.

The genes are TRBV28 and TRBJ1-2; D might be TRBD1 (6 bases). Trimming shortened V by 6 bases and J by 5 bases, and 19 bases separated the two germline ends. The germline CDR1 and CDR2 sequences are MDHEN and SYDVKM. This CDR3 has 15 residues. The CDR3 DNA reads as TGTGCCAGCAGCCAAAGACAGGTCTTCTTATATGGCTACACCTTC. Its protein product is CASSQRQVFLYGYTF.

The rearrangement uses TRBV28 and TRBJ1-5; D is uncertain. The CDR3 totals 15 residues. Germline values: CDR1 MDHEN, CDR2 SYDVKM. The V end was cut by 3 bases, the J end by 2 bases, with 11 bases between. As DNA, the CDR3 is TGTGCCAGCAGTTTCCGGGAGTATGGCAATCAGCCCCAGCATTTT. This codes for CASSFREYGNQPQHF.

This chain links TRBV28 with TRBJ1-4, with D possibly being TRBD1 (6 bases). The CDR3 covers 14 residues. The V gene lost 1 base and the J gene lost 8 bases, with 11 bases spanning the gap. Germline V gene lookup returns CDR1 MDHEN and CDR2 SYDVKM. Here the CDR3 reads CASSLYQGKEKLFF. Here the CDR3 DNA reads TGTGCCAGCAGTTTATACCAGGGGAAAGAAAAACTGTTTTTT.

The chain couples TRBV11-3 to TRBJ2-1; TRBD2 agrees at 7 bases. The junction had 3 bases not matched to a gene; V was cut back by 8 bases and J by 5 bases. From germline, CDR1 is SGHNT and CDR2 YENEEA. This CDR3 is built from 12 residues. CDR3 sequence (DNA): TGTGCCAGCCGACGGGGGGACAATGAGCAGTTCTTC. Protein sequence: CASRRGDNEQFF.

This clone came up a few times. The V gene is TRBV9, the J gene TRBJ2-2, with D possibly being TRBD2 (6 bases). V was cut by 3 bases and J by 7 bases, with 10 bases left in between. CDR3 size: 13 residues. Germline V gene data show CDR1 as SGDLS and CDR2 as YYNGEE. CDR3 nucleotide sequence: TGTGCCAGCAGCGAGACTAGTTTCGGGGAGCTGTTTTTT. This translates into CASSETSFGELFF.

CDR3 DNA: TGTGCCAGCAGTTTGGGGGGTGGGTCCTACAATGAGCAGTTCTTC. Protein product: CASSLGGGSYNEQFF. The chain combines TRBV28 with TRBJ2-1; maybe TRBD2 (6 bases). V lost 3 bases and J 1 base, leaving 10 bases between the germline ends. In germline, CDR1 is MDHEN, CDR2 SYDVKM. The CDR3 consists of 15 residues.

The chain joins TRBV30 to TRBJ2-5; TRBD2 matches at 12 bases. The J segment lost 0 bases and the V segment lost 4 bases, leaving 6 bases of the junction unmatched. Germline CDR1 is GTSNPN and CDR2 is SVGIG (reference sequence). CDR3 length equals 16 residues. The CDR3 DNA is TGTGCCTGGACCACCGGGACTAGCGGGTACCAAGAGACCCAGTACTTC. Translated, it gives CAWTTGTSGYQETQYF.

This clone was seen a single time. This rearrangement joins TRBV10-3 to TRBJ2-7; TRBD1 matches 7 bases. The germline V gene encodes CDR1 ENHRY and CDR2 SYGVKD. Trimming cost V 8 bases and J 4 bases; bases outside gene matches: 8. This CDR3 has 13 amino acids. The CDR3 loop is CAISQGQEYEQYF. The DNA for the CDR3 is TGTGCCATCTCCCAAGGACAGGAATACGAGCAGTACTTC.

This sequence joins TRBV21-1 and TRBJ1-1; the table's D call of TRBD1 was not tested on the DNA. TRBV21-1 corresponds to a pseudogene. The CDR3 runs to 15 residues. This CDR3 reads CASRITGAWDTEAFF. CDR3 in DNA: TGTGCCAGCAGGATAACAGGGGCATGGGACACTGAAGCTTTCTTT.